This T cell receptor beta chain emerged from a study of T-cell reconstitution after alpha-beta-depleted transplantation in children. The CDR3 runs 14 residues. V dropped 8 bases and J dropped 2; count of bases not matched to a gene: 5. In germline, CDR1 is MNHNS, CDR2 SASEGT. Preparation of the TCRbeta library was carried out with unique molecular identifiers. TCRdb reprocessed the PCR reads with MiXCR, giving one entry per CDR3 protein. The sample comprises hundreds of thousands of distinct CDR3 sequences, about a sixth of which are singletons, and 3% to 4% rests with the top ten. This clonotype originated in a human donor who donated a stem cell graft to a child with acute lymphoblastic leukemia. The chain combines TRBV6-1 with TRBJ2-2, with TRBD1 matching 7 bases. The specimen was PBMCs from the stem cell graft donor, collected from the stem cell graft. The CDR3 DNA is TGTGCCAGCCGGGACAGTCTCAACACCGGGGAGCTGTTTTTT. Translating it yields CASRDSLNTGELFF.